These 15 T cell receptor beta chains came from one sample sequenced in a study of shared clonotypes between healthy human individuals. The assay was immunoSEQ multiplex PCR, and TCRdb's table has in-frame clones only and misses some. The sample has about 750,000 clones, over 90% seen once. Only CD45RO-negative cells positively selected for CCR7 counted as naive CD8 cells, so terminally differentiated effector memory CD45RA+ cells were excluded. The specimen sequenced was naive CD8+ T cells sorted from blood. These receptors were collected from a man younger than 40 in good health.

This rearrangement joins TRBV7-8 to TRBJ2-3; D may match TRBD1 or TRBD2 (5 bases each). Per germline, CDR1 SGHVS and CDR2 FQNEAQ. The length of the CDR3 is 18 residues. V lost 7 bases and J 2 bases, leaving 25 bases between the germline ends. The CDR3 region is CASTPLGVSGTYTDTQYF. Written as DNA, the CDR3 is TGTGCCAGCACCCCGTTAGGGGTGAGCGGTACGTACACAGATACGCAGTATTTT.

The gene calls are TRBV5-1 and TRBJ1-2, with D tentatively TRBD1 (6 bases). CDR1 and CDR2 from the germline V gene are SGHRS and YFSETQ. The CDR3 runs 15 residues. Trimming took 0 bases from V and 3 from J, leaving 12 bases between them. The CDR3 nucleotides are TGCGCCAGCAGCTTGGAGGGGGAAGCCTACTATGGCTACACCTTC. This translates into CASSLEGEAYYGYTF.

The chain combines TRBV2 with TRBJ2-7, with D possibly being TRBD1 or TRBD2 (5 bases each). This CDR3 comprises 14 residues. Germline V lookup: CDR1 SNHLY, CDR2 FYNNEI. Between the trimmed V and J ends, which lost 3 bases and 2 bases, there was a span of 11 bases. The CDR3 sequence: CASSDGGLTYEQYF. The CDR3 region has the DNA TGTGCCAGCAGTGATGGGGGATTAACCTACGAGCAGTACTTC.

The chain carries TRBV27 and TRBJ2-7, with 9 nucleotides matching TRBD2. The CDR3 has 17 amino acids. V lost 5 bases and J lost 5; bases outside the gene matches: 16. Per germline, CDR1 MNHEY and CDR2 SMNVEV (reference sequence). The CDR3, as DNA: TGTGCCAGCAGTATCCTCCTAGGCGGGAGGGCCCATCACGAGCAGTACTTC. Encoded protein: CASSILLGGRAHHEQYF.

This rearrangement joins TRBV4-1 to TRBJ1-3, with D unclear. Germline V lookup: CDR1 MGHRA, CDR2 YSYEKL. The V end lost 0 bases, the J end lost 0 bases, and 6 bases lay between the germline ends. This CDR3 comprises 15 residues. The CDR3 reads CASSQDFPSGNTIYF. The CDR3 DNA is TGCGCCAGCAGCCAAGATTTCCCCTCTGGAAACACCATATATTTT.

The CDR3 DNA reads TGTGCCAGCAGTGAATGGGACAGCATTTCAGCCAAAAACATTCAGTACTTC. Translated: CASSEWDSISAKNIQYF. The chain couples TRBV25-1 to TRBJ2-4, with TRBD1 matching 7 bases. Germline-derived CDR1 and CDR2 are MGHDK and SYGVNS. V was pared by 1 base and J by 0 bases, with 6 bases of the junction left unmatched. The CDR3 sequence is 17 residues long.

V and J are TRBV28 and TRBJ2-7; 8 nucleotides match TRBD1. Trimming took 10 bases from V and 0 from J; bases not matched to a gene: 17. CDR3 length equals 17 residues. Germline V gene data show CDR1 as MDHEN and CDR2 as SYDVKM. The CDR3 loop reads CAINSRGQATSSYEQYF. The CDR3 DNA reads TGTGCCATCAATTCCCGGGGACAGGCGACGAGCTCCTACGAGCAGTACTTC.

The genes are TRBV29-1 and TRBJ2-4; perhaps TRBD2 as D (5 bases). V lost 5 bases to trimming and J lost 11 bases, with 10 bases between them. The CDR3 length is 10 residues. Looked up from germline, CDR1 is SQVTM and CDR2 is ANQGSEA. CDR3 protein: CSVHNGVQYF. CDR3 DNA: TGCAGCGTTCACAACGGGGTTCAGTACTTC.

V gene TRBV15 combines with J gene TRBJ2-1; tentative D call: TRBD2 (6 bases). The germline V gene has CDR1 LNHNV and CDR2 YYDKDF (reference sequence). This CDR3 spans 16 amino acids. The germline V and J ends were trimmed by 1 base and 7 bases, with 17 bases remaining between them. CDR3 in DNA: TGTGCCACCAGCAGAGCCACCGGGAGAGGGGTAAATGAGCAGTTCTTC. This codes for CATSRATGRGVNEQFF.

The V call is TRBV18, the J call TRBJ2-5; TRBD1 matches 9 bases. This CDR3 is built from 15 residues. V was clipped by 5 bases and J by 5 bases; unmatched bases: 9. Germline CDR1 reads KGHSH; CDR2 reads LQKENI. CDR3 nucleotides: TGTGCCAGCTCAAATCTACAGGGGGCTGGGGAGACCCAGTACTTC. It encodes CASSNLQGAGETQYF.

This clone appeared once. V usage is TRBV18 and J usage is TRBJ2-5; D gene uncertain. The length of the CDR3 is 14 residues. Looked up from germline, CDR1 is KGHSH and CDR2 is LQKENI. Between the trimmed V and J ends, which lost 2 bases and 2 bases, there was a span of 9 bases. CDR3 DNA sequence: TGTGCCAGCTCACCAGATCGGGCGCAAGAGACCCAGTACTTC. It is translated as CASSPDRAQETQYF.

V usage is TRBV7-8 and J usage is TRBJ2-1; 8 nucleotides line up with TRBD2. This CDR3 has 19 residues. Trimming removed 3 bases from V and 0 bases from J; junction bases left unmatched: 13. Germline V gene data show CDR1 as SGHVS and CDR2 as FQNEAQ. Here the CDR3 DNA reads TGTGCCAGCAGCTTGGGGACCATTAGCGGGACGAGCTCCTACAATGAGCAGTTCTTC. Amino acids: CASSLGTISGTSSYNEQFF.

The V call is TRBV7-9, the J call TRBJ2-1; D is possibly TRBD1 (6 bases). The germline V gene encodes CDR1 SEHNR and CDR2 FQNEAQ (reference sequence). The V gene lost 6 bases and the J gene lost 7 bases, with 16 bases spanning the gap. The CDR3 runs to 14 residues. CDR3 nucleotides: TGTGCCAGCAGTCCCACACAGGGTTGGAATGAGCAGTTCTTC. Translating gives CASSPTQGWNEQFF.

The rearrangement joins TRBV28 to TRBJ2-2, with D maybe TRBD2 (6 bases). CDR3 length: 16 residues. V was cut by 3 bases and J by 4 bases, with 15 bases left in between. Germline-derived CDR1 and CDR2 are MDHEN and SYDVKM. In DNA, the CDR3 is TGTGCCAGCAGTTTTCCGGGACTGCTGCGCACCGGGGAGCTGTTTTTT. It codes for CASSFPGLLRTGELFF.

The chain combines TRBV7-8 with TRBJ2-1, with 8 nucleotides matching TRBD2. The CDR3 sequence is 16 residues long. Per germline, CDR1 SGHVS and CDR2 FQNEAQ. Germline trimming cut 5 bases from V and 4 bases from J; bases unmatched to any gene: 10. CDR3 bases: TGTGCCAGCAGCCTCGATCGGGAGGGCCTTTACAATGAGCAGTTCTTC. Protein sequence: CASSLDREGLYNEQFF.